This TCR beta chain was identified in a study of blood T cell repertoires in COVID-19. Method: immunoSEQ multiplex PCR; TCRdb's copy keeps in-frame clones and lacks some. This sample has around 230,000 clones, with under 90% found just once. The V end was cut by 0 bases, the J end by 3 bases, with 18 bases between. Germline assignment: CDR1 SGHRS and CDR2 YFSETQ. The CDR3 length is 18 residues. This TCR was sampled from a woman aged 25 to 39 with acute COVID-19. The gene calls are TRBV5-1 and TRBJ2-2; D unclear. Input material: PBMCs or T cells enriched from blood (not recorded which). The CDR3, as DNA: TGCGCCAGCAGCTTGGTGTCATGGTTGGTTTCGGACACCGGGGAGCTGTTTTTT. Protein: CASSLVSWLVSDTGELFF.